These 18 T cell receptor beta chains were all obtained from the same sample, sequenced in a study of CD8 T cells in ankylosing spondylitis. A single record per CDR3 protein comes from TCRdb applying MiXCR to the 5' RACE reads. This sample has 300,000 to 400,000 distinct CDR3 sequences, with roughly 20% found just once. Source material: blood, either unsorted or a sorted T cell fraction (not recorded which). The receptors shown here come from a male donor with ankylosing spondylitis or in good health (not recorded which).

This clonotype showed up just a few times. This chain connects TRBV9 to TRBJ2-7; D possibly uses TRBD1 or TRBD2 (5 bases each). The germline V gene encodes CDR1 SGDLS and CDR2 YYNGEE. The CDR3 is made up of 13 amino acids. The ends were cut back, 3 bases at V and 2 bases at J, with 9 bases in the middle. The CDR3 coding sequence is TGTGCCAGCAGCGGGGGGAACACCTACGAGCAGTACTTC. It translates to CASSGGNTYEQYF. The full variable domain, in which reference TRBV9 and TRBJ2-7 provide the parts outside the CDR3, is DSGVTQTPKHLITATGQRVTLRCSPRSGDLSVYWYQQSLDQGLQFLIQYYNGEERAKGNILERFSAQQFPDLHSELNLSSLELGDSALYFCASSGGNTYEQYFGPGTRLTVT.

The chain recombines TRBV20-1 with TRBJ2-7; 9 positions agree with TRBD1. Germline V gives CDR1 DFQATT, CDR2 SNEGSKA (reference sequence). After removal of 2 bases from V and 0 bases from J, the junction contained 8 bases not matched to a gene. This CDR3 spans 16 amino acids. This CDR3 reads CSARILGQGTSYEQYF. The CDR3 bases are TGCAGTGCTAGAATATTAGGACAGGGGACCTCCTACGAGCAGTACTTC.

This clonotype was seen more than once but under ten times. The chain carries TRBV5-6 and TRBJ2-1, with a weak D call TRBD1 (7 bases). There are 15 residues in the CDR3. Germline CDR1 is SGHDT and CDR2 is YYEEEE. Deletions cut 7 bases from V and 7 bases from J, with 21 bases between. CDR3 sequence (DNA): TGTGCCAGCGGGGCTTTGGCAGGGGGGTGGAATGAGCAGTTCTTC. This translates into CASGALAGGWNEQFF.

V and J are TRBV7-9 and TRBJ1-2; D is unclear. Germline CDR1 is SEHNR and CDR2 is FQNEAQ (reference sequence). This CDR3 has 14 residues. V shed 5 bases and J shed 4 bases, with 14 bases lying between them. The CDR3 region is CASSPYLQGYGYTF. In DNA, the CDR3 is TGTGCCAGCAGCCCATATTTGCAAGGCTATGGCTACACCTTC.

This clonotype was observed at least ten times. V gene TRBV12-3 or TRBV12-4 combines with J gene TRBJ1-2; the match to TRBD1 covers 8 bases. V shed 6 bases and J 4 bases; nucleotides not matched to a gene: 4. The CDR3 consists of 13 residues. The CDR3 spells CASSPGQVYGYTF. The DNA of the CDR3 is TGTGCCAGCAGCCCGGGACAGGTCTATGGCTACACCTTC.

This clonotype was observed a single time. An end of the junction differs from the germline gene, which may be a read error. The rearrangement joins TRBV12-3 or TRBV12-4 to TRBJ2-7; D call uncertain. This CDR3 spans 14 amino acids. The CDR3 DNA follows: TGTGCCAGCAGTTTTAGAGGCAGCTTCTACGAGCAGTGCTTC. Translation: CASSFRGSFYEQCF.

This clonotype was seen a few times. The chain has TRBV20-1 and TRBJ2-4; TRBD2 agrees at 12 bases. V dropped 0 bases and J dropped 7; count of bases not matched to a gene: 7. Germline CDR1 DFQATT, CDR2 SNEGSKA (reference sequence). The CDR3 is 16 residues long. The CDR3 nucleotides are TGCAGTGCTAGAGATCTAGCGGGGGGGCGGTCGAACATTCAGTACTTC. It specifies CSARDLAGGRSNIQYF.

This clonotype came up a few times. The genes are TRBV15 and TRBJ2-2; D uncertain. V was clipped by 2 bases and J by 3 bases, with 10 bases between them. CDR3 length: 15 residues. Germline values: CDR1 LNHNV, CDR2 YYDKDF (reference sequence). The CDR3 DNA is TGTGCCACCAGCAGAACGGACGGGCACACCGGGGAGCTGTTTTTT. It encodes CATSRTDGHTGELFF.

This clonotype was recorded a few times. The rearrangement links TRBV12-3 or TRBV12-4 to TRBJ2-7, with TRBD1 matching 7 bases. This CDR3 spans 15 amino acids. The junction had 6 bases not matched to a gene; V was cut back by 2 bases and J by 2 bases. CDR3 coding DNA: TGTGCCAGCAGTTTACCCCGACAGGGTACCTACGAGCAGTACTTC. Translating it yields CASSLPRQGTYEQYF.

Only a few counts were recorded for this clonotype. The V gene is TRBV6-1, the J gene TRBJ2-2; 8 bases map to TRBD2. V shed 6 bases, J shed 1 base, and the junction held 7 bases outside the gene matches. The CDR3 runs to 16 residues. CDR1 and CDR2 (germline): MNHNS, SASEGT. This CDR3 is CASSPRGGKNTGELFF. The CDR3 DNA follows: TGTGCCAGCAGCCCTCGGGGGGGGAAGAACACCGGGGAGCTGTTTTTT.

The chain couples TRBV5-6 to TRBJ2-2, with a possible D match to TRBD2 (6 bases). Trimming pared 3 bases from V and 9 bases from J, leaving 12 bases between. The CDR3 is made up of 13 amino acids. CDR1 is SGHDT and CDR2 is YYEEEE in the germline V gene. The CDR3 here is CASSWGDARELFF. CDR3 DNA sequence: TGTGCCAGCAGCTGGGGGGACGCCCGGGAGCTGTTTTTT. The whole variable domain, filled in from reference TRBV5-6 and TRBJ2-2, reads DAGVTQSPTHLIKTRGQQVTLRCSPKSGHDTVSWYQQALGQGPQFIFQYYEEEERQRGNFPDRFSGHQFPNYSSELNVNALLLGDSALYLCASSWGDARELFFGEGSRLTVL.

V gene TRBV10-3 combines with J gene TRBJ1-4; perhaps TRBD1 as D (5 bases). Trimming removed 6 bases at V and 8 bases at J, with 13 bases between. Looked up from germline, CDR1 is ENHRY and CDR2 is SYGVKD. The CDR3 sequence is 13 residues long. The CDR3: CAIRDGAGEKLFF. DNA of the CDR3: TGTGCCATCAGAGACGGGGCAGGCGAAAAACTGTTTTTT.

The chain uses TRBV7-6 and TRBJ2-3; TRBD2 matches 8 bases. The germline CDR1 and CDR2 sequences are SGHVS and FNYEAQ. The CDR3 extends over 16 amino acids. Trimming removed 4 bases from V and 2 bases from J; junction bases left unmatched: 8. The CDR3 loop is CASSSSTSDLTDTQYF. For the CDR3, the DNA is TGTGCCAGCAGCTCGTCGACTAGCGATCTCACAGATACGCAGTATTTT.

The chain recombines TRBV3-1 with TRBJ2-7, with TRBD1 matching over 7 bases. This CDR3 is 14 amino acids long. Germline CDR1 LGHDT, CDR2 YNNKEL (reference sequence). V shed 5 bases and J 3 bases; nucleotides not matched to a gene: 7. The CDR3 region has the DNA TGTGCCAGCAGCTTTGAGGACAGGATCTACGAGCAGTACTTC. Protein: CASSFEDRIYEQYF.

This clonotype was recorded a few times. This chain uses TRBV14 with TRBJ2-6; 8 bases are a match to TRBD1. CDR1 is SGHDN and CDR2 is FVKESK in the germline V gene. The CDR3 is 18 residues long. V lost 4 bases, J lost 1 base, and 9 bases stayed unmatched. The CDR3 is CASSPDRVWVSGANVLTF. As DNA, the CDR3 is TGTGCCAGCAGCCCGGACAGGGTTTGGGTGTCTGGGGCCAACGTCCTGACTTTC.

This clonotype has ten or more counts. The rearrangement links TRBV29-1 to TRBJ2-2; D not certain. V shed 6 bases and J shed 5 bases, with 7 bases lying between them. Germline CDR1 SQVTM, CDR2 ANQGSEA. The CDR3 length is 11 residues. Here the CDR3 reads CSVFGTGELFF. The DNA for the CDR3 is TGCAGCGTATTTGGGACCGGGGAGCTGTTTTTT.

The J gene is TRBJ2-6, the V gene TRBV11-2, with no clear D. V was pared by 0 bases and J by 0 bases, with 6 bases between. The CDR3 has 16 residues. CDR1 and CDR2 from the germline V gene are SGHAT and FQNNGV. The CDR3 DNA reads as TGTGCCAGCAGCTTAGATGGAGTCTCTGGGGCCAACGTCCTGACTTTC. Translation: CASSLDGVSGANVLTF.

This clonotype was counted between two and nine times. The chain carries TRBV6-5 and TRBJ1-1, with TRBD1 as a possible D gene (5 bases). Per the germline V gene, CDR1 is MNHEY and CDR2 is SVGAGI. Trimming removed 0 bases from V and 0 bases from J, with 14 bases in between. The CDR3 spans 17 residues. The CDR3 DNA is TGTGCCAGCAGTTACTCGGTATCCAGGGTAATGAACACTGAAGCTTTCTTT. Residues: CASSYSVSRVMNTEAFF.